This is a list of T cell receptor beta chains from one sample in a study of beta chain features in type 1 diabetes. Measured with immunoSEQ multiplex PCR; TCRdb has only the in-frame clones, and not every one. The sample shows around 400,000 clones, about 14% of them seen only once. The sequenced material came from naive CD4+ T cells from blood. All receptors come from a woman between 18 and 29 years old in good health. Each CDR3 is given without its conserved first and last residue.

v_gene,j_gene,CDR3aa
TRBV7-9,TRBJ2-5,ASSLGSLAGANQETQY
TRBV4-1,TRBJ1-2,ASSQSLQGAKGYT
TRBV29-1,TRBJ2-3,SVGNRGQGADTQY
TRBV27,TRBJ1-5,ASSAQGVGYQPQH
TRBV14,TRBJ2-2,ASSQQTGTATGELF
TRBV30,TRBJ2-7,AWSEQSLYEQY
TRBV25-1,TRBJ1-4,ASSESVGQGKLF
TRBV29-1,TRBJ2-6,SVGPGSGANVLT
TRBV11-2,TRBJ2-7,ASSLDPSYEQY
TRBV18,TRBJ2-7,ASSPLEFAGGYEQY
TRBV30,TRBJ2-7,AWEGASMGAYEQY
TRBV5-1,TRBJ1-1,ASSSEGGMNTEAF
TRBV29-1,TRBJ1-4,SVDSGDNEKLF
TRBV9,TRBJ2-7,ASSVFWDRDYEQY
TRBV28,TRBJ1-1,ASSSIGEGYTEAF
TRBV28,TRBJ1-1,ASSGQGAGTEAF